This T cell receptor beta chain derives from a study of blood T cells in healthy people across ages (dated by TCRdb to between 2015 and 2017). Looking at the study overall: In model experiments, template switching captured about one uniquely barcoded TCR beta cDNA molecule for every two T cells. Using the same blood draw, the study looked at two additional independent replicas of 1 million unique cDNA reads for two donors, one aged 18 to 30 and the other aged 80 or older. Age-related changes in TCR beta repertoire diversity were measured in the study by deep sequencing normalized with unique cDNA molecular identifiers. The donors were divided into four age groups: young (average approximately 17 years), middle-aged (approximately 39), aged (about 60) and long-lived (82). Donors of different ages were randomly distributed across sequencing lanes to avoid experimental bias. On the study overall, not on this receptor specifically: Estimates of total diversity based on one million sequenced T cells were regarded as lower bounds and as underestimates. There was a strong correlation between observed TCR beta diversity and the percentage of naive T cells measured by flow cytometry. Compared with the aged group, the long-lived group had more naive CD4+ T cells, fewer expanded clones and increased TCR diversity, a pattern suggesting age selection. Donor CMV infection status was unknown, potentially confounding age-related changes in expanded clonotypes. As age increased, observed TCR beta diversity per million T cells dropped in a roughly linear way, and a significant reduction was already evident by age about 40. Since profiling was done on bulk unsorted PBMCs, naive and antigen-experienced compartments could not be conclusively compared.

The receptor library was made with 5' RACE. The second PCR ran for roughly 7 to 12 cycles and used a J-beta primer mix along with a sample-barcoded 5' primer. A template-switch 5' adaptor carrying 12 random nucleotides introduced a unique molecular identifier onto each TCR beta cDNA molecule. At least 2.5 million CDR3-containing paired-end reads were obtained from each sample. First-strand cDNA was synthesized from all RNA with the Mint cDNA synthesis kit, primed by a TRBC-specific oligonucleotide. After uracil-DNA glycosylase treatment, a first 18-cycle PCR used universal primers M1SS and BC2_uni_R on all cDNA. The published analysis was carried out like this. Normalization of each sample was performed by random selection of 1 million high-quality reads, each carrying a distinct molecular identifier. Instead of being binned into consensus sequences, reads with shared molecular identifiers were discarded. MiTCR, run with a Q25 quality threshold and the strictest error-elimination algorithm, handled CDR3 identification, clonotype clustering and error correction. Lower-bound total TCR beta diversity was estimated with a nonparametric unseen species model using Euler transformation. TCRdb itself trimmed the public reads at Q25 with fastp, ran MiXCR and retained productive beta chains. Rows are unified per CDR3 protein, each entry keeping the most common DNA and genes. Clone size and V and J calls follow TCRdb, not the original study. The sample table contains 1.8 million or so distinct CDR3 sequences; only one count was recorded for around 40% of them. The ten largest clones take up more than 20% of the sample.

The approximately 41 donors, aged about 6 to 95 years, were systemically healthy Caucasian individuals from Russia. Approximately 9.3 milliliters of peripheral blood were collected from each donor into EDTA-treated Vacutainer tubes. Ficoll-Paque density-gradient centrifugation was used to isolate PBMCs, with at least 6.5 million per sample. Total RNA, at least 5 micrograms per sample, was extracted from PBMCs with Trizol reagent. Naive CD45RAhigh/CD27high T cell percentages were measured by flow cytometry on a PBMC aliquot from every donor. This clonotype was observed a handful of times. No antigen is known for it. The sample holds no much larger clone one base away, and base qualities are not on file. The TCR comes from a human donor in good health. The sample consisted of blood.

The bases read TGCGCCAGCAGCTTGGAACTCTCTGTTGGCGGGGGAGGCACAGATACGCAGTATTTT. Its amino acids are CASSLELSVGGGGTDTQYF. Recombination connected TRBV5-1 to TRBJ2-3; 7 bases in the middle match TRBD2. The germline V gene yields SGHRS for CDR1 and YFSETQ for CDR2. The CDR3 measures 19 amino acids from cysteine to phenylalanine. Only the CDR3 portion is preserved as DNA: 57 bases, with reading frame beginning at the first base. From V the trimming removes 0 bases and from J it removes 1 base, while the gene matches leave 14 bases of the junction unaccounted for.